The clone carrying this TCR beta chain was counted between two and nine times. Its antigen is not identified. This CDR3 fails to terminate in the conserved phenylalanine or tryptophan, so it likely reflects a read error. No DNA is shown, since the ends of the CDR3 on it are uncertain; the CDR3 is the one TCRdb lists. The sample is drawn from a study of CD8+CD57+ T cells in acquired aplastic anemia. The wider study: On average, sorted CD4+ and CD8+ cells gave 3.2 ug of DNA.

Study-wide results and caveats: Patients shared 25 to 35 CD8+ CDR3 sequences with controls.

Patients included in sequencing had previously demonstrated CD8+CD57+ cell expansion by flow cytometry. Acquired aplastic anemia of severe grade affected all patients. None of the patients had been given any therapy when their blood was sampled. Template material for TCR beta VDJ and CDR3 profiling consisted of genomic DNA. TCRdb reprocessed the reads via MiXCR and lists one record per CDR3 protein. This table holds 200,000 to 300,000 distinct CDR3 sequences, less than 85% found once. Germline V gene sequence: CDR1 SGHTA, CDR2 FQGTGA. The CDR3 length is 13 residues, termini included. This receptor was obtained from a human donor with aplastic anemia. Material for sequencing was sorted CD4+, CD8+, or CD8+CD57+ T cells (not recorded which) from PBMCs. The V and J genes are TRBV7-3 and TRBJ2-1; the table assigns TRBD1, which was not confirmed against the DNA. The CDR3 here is CASSFDLTGNTEA.